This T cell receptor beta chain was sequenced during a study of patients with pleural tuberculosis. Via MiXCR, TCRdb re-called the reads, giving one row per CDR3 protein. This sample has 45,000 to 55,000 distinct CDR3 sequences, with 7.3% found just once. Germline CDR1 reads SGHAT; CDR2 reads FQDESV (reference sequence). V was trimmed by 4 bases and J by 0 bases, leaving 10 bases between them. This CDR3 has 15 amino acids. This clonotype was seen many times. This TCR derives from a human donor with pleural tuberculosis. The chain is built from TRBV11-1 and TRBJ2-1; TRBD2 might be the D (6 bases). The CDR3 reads CASSSDGSSYNEQFF. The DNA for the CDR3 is TGTGCCAGCAGCTCGGACGGGAGCTCCTACAATGAGCAGTTCTTC.